This T cell receptor beta chain was sequenced for a study of early T cells in non-severe SARS-CoV-2 infection. This clonotype was seen only a few times. TCRdb used MiXCR to reprocess the 5' RACE reads, holding one entry per CDR3 protein. The sample shows around 66,000 distinct CDR3 sequences, more than 5.5% of them seen only once. CDR1 is SGHRS, CDR2 YFSETQ, per germline. There are 13 residues in the CDR3. Trimming removed 3 bases from V and 8 bases from J, with 15 bases in between. The chain employs TRBV5-1 and TRBJ2-7; a possible D gene is TRBD2 (6 bases). This receptor was identified in an adult who was a healthcare worker with PCR-confirmed SARS-CoV-2 infection or an uninfected control (not recorded which). Sequenced material: whole blood, taken at baseline. CDR3 loop: CASSSTGGGQQYF. DNA of the CDR3: TGCGCCAGCAGCTCCACTGGGGGAGGCCAGCAGTACTTC.